This TCR beta chain was observed in a study of cytomegalovirus exposure and HLA in healthy donors. Study-level results: Serostatus for CMV was the only available immune exposure information.

PCR involved 60 Vbeta and 13 Jbeta primers. Clones were read by immunoSEQ multiplex PCR, and TCRdb kept only the in-frame ones, dropping some. This table holds 40,000 to 45,000 clones, roughly 90% found once. This CDR3 contains 16 residues. Germline CDR1 reads KGHSH; CDR2 reads LQKENI. V lost 2 bases and J 6 bases, leaving 16 bases between the germline ends. Details on this clone: Its target is not known.

Sequenced sample: PBMCs. The TCR was taken from a middle-aged woman in good health and CMV-seropositive. The chain employs TRBV18 and TRBJ2-2; no firm D call. The CDR3 DNA sequence: TGTGCCAGCTCACCAAGCGCAATAGAAGGCTCCGGGGAGCTGTTTTTT. This encodes CASSPSAIEGSGELFF.